This passage covers 32 T cell receptor beta chains from one sample sequenced in a study of PD-1 and CTLA-4 blockade in melanoma. Assay used: immunoSEQ multiplex PCR; TCRdb lists only in-frame clones, some missing. Seen here are roughly 30,000 clones, 91% observed once, and the top ten hold about 8%. Specimen: CD8+ T cells from peripheral blood, collected from a patient given anti-PD-1 treatment. These receptors were taken from a human donor with melanoma.

V and J are TRBV9 and TRBJ2-1, with D hard to call. The CDR3 is 11 amino acids. V lost 0 bases and J lost 8, with 3 bases in between. Germline V gene lookup returns CDR1 SGDLS and CDR2 YYNGEE. The CDR3 here is CASSVGDEQFF. The DNA for the CDR3 is TGTGCCAGCAGCGTAGGAGATGAGCAGTTCTTC.

The rearrangement uses TRBV4-1 and TRBJ2-1; possible D gene TRBD2, 5 bases. CDR3 length: 13 residues. Germline values: CDR1 MGHRA, CDR2 YSYEKL. V was shortened by 3 bases and J by 12 bases, with 15 bases between the two germline ends. This CDR3 reads CASSHLDGDLQFF. For the CDR3, the DNA is TGCGCCAGCAGCCACTTGGACGGGGATTTGCAGTTCTTC.

The chain recombines TRBV3-1 (or the pseudogene TRBV3-2) with TRBJ2-1; tentatively, D is TRBD1 (6 bases). Germline lookup yields CDR1 LGHDT and CDR2 YNNKEL (reference sequence). V dropped 1 base and J dropped 5 bases, with 9 bases sitting between them. The CDR3 runs 14 residues. CDR3 in amino acids: CASSQVGDNNEQFF. The CDR3 nucleotides read TGTGCCAGCAGCCAAGTCGGGGACAACAATGAGCAGTTCTTC.

This chain links TRBV9 with TRBJ2-7; D tentatively reads TRBD1 or TRBD2 (5 bases each). The CDR3 has 16 amino acids. Germline values: CDR1 SGDLS, CDR2 YYNGEE. V was trimmed by 3 bases and J by 7 bases, leaving 23 bases between them. The CDR3 loop is CASSDGMGTVSGEQYF. The CDR3 DNA follows: TGTGCCAGCAGCGACGGAATGGGGACGGTCTCTGGGGAGCAGTACTTC.

This clone was seen a handful of times. The V call is TRBV5-4, the J call TRBJ2-7; 7 bases fit TRBD2. The CDR3 contains 13 residues. V gave up 2 bases and J gave up 2 bases; unmatched junction bases: 1. Per the germline V gene, CDR1 is SGHNT and CDR2 is YYREEE (reference sequence). CDR3 DNA sequence: TGTGCCAGCAGCTTTGGGGGGGCCTACGAGCAGTACTTC. This codes for CASSFGGAYEQYF.

The chain links TRBV29-1 to TRBJ2-1; D is undetermined. CDR1 and CDR2 from the germline V gene are SQVTM and ANQGSEA. This CDR3 region has 13 residues. The V end was cut by 4 bases, the J end by 5 bases, with 12 bases between. CDR3 in DNA: TGCAGCGTTGTCTCGAATCTGAACAATGAGCAGTTCTTC. Translated: CSVVSNLNNEQFF.

The gene calls are TRBV19 and TRBJ1-5; TRBD1 might be the D (5 bases). Trimming removed 3 bases from V and 0 bases from J, with 15 bases in between. Germline assignment: CDR1 LNHDA and CDR2 SQIVND (reference sequence). This CDR3 region has 17 residues. The CDR3 region has the DNA TGTGCCAGTAGTATCGGGGAGGGACCGTATAGCAATCAGCCCCAGCATTTT. Translating gives CASSIGEGPYSNQPQHF. Using reference TRBV19 and TRBJ1-5 for the parts outside the CDR3, the full variable domain is DGGITQSPKYLFRKEGQNVTLSCEQNLNHDAMYWYRQDPGQGLRLIYYSQIVNDFQKGDIAEGYSVSREKKESFPLTVTSAQKNPTAFYLCASSIGEGPYSNQPQHFGDGTRLSIL.

In nucleotides, the CDR3 is TGTGCCAGCAAACGGACAGGGGCCAGCTCCTACGAGCAGTACTTC. Protein: CASKRTGASSYEQYF. This sequence joins TRBV6-4 and TRBJ2-7; TRBD1 matches 9 bases. The ends lost 7 bases at V and 0 bases at J; junction bases unmatched: 7. The CDR3 is 15 amino acids. CDR1 is MRHNA, CDR2 SNTAGT, per germline.

V usage is TRBV14 and J usage is TRBJ2-1; D remains unclear. Germline V CDR1 and CDR2: SGHDN, FVKESK. With 3 bases removed from V and 4 bases from J, the gap between germline ends came to 19 bases. This CDR3 comprises 17 residues. CDR3 nucleotide sequence: TGTGCCAGCAGCCAGGTCGGGTCGCCAGAATCTTACAATGAGCAGTTCTTC. This gives the protein CASSQVGSPESYNEQFF. The full variable domain, rest sourced from reference TRBV14 and TRBJ2-1, is EAGVTQFPSHSVIEKGQTVTLRCDPISGHDNLYWYRRVMGKEIKFLLHFVKESKQDESGMPNNRFLAERTGGTYSTLKVQPAELEDSGVYFCASSQVGSPESYNEQFFGPGTRLTVL.

The chain is built from TRBV6-5 and TRBJ1-2, with D perhaps TRBD1 (6 bases). The CDR3 spans 16 residues. Trimming took 0 bases from V and 4 from J, leaving 15 bases between them. Germline-derived CDR1 and CDR2 are MNHEY and SVGAGI. DNA of the CDR3: TGTGCCAGCAGTTACTCAGTGACAGGCGAGCCCTATGGCTACACCTTC. Translation gives CASSYSVTGEPYGYTF.

This clone was counted once. The rearrangement joins TRBV28 to TRBJ2-7, with D perhaps TRBD1 (6 bases). The V gene lost 5 bases and the J gene lost 4 bases, with 18 bases spanning the gap. In germline, CDR1 is MDHEN, CDR2 SYDVKM. The length of the CDR3 is 15 residues. In nucleotides, the CDR3 is TGTGCCAGCAGTACGGACAGAGTGGTGTGGTACGAGCAGTACTTC. This encodes CASSTDRVVWYEQYF.

The V and J genes are TRBV20-1 and TRBJ2-1, with TRBD2 identical over 7 bases. This CDR3 has 14 amino acids. In germline, CDR1 is DFQATT, CDR2 SNEGSKA (reference sequence). The V gene end was trimmed by 3 bases and the J gene end by 9 bases; junction bases not matched to a gene: 11. The CDR3 DNA is TGCAGTGCTAGTCTGACTAGCAATTATGGTGAGCAGTTCTTC. Its translation is CSASLTSNYGEQFF.

The J gene is TRBJ2-3, the V gene TRBV6-6, with D perhaps matching TRBD2 (5 bases). The CDR3 totals 14 residues. The V and J ends lost 10 bases and 1 base respectively, with 15 bases between them. Germline CDR1 and CDR2: MNHNY and SVGAGI (reference sequence). The CDR3, as DNA: TGTGCCACCTACGAGGGTGCCGGCACAGATACGCAGTATTTT. It codes for CATYEGAGTDTQYF.

The genes are TRBV30 and TRBJ2-5; no clear D gene. This CDR3 has 14 amino acids. Germline V gives CDR1 GTSNPN, CDR2 SVGIG (reference sequence). V lost 0 bases and J lost 2, with 10 bases in between. CDR3 sequence (DNA): TGTGCCTGGAGTGTAATTAGCCCTCAAGAGACCCAGTACTTC. This sequence encodes CAWSVISPQETQYF.

The chain links TRBV4-1 to TRBJ1-1; TRBD1 is a possible D gene (5 bases). This CDR3 has 15 residues. Germline V gene data show CDR1 as MGHRA and CDR2 as YSYEKL. V gave up 4 bases and J gave up 0 bases, with 12 bases separating them. In DNA, the CDR3 is TGCGCCAGCAGCCCCTCGGGGCCGATGAACACTGAAGCTTTCTTT. Translated, it gives CASSPSGPMNTEAFF.

The genes are TRBV7-9 and TRBJ2-7; unclear D gene. V lost 2 bases and J 5 bases, leaving 7 bases between the germline ends. Germline CDR1 and CDR2: SEHNR and FQNEAQ (reference sequence). CDR3 size: 12 residues. CDR3 bases: TGTGCCAGCAGCTTAAGTAGTAACGAGCAGTACTTC. It yields the protein CASSLSSNEQYF.

In DNA, the CDR3 is TGCGCCAGCAGCTTGGAGCGGGGTAGTAGGGGTGGCTACACCTTC. Translating it yields CASSLERGSRGGYTF. This chain joins TRBV5-1 and TRBJ1-2; D perhaps matches TRBD1 (5 bases). CDR1 and CDR2 (germline): SGHRS, YFSETQ. The CDR3 has 15 residues. V lost 0 bases, J lost 7 bases, and 16 bases lay in between. The full variable domain, completed using reference TRBV5-1 and TRBJ1-2, is KAGVTQTPRYLIKTRGQQVTLSCSPISGHRSVSWYQQTPGQGLQFLFEYFSETQRNKGNFPGRFSGRQFSNSRSEMNVSTLELGDSALYLCASSLERGSRGGYTFGSGTRLTVV.

The CDR3 region is CASTLQGYEETQYF. The CDR3 coding sequence is TGTGCCAGCACCCTTCAGGGTTATGAAGAGACCCAGTACTTC. The rearrangement uses TRBV6-6 and TRBJ2-5; the D gene is possibly TRBD1 (5 bases). CDR1 is MNHNY, CDR2 SVGAGI, per germline (reference sequence). Trimming removed 7 bases from V and 3 bases from J, with 15 bases in between. This CDR3 is 14 amino acids long.

This clone appeared a few times. This chain uses TRBV10-1 with TRBJ1-5; TRBD1 matches 9 bases. The CDR3 spans 18 residues. The V gene's germline CDR1 is WNHNN and CDR2 SYGVQD (reference sequence). Trimming took 11 bases from V and 1 from J; bases not matched to a gene: 18. CDR3 nucleotides: TGCGCCGGCCACCAGGGACAGGGTGGGCGCCGGAGCAATCAGCCCCAGCATTTT. The encoded protein is CAGHQGQGGRRSNQPQHF.

The V gene is TRBV27, the J gene TRBJ1-5; D not resolved. V was pared by 1 base and J by 4 bases, with 11 bases between. The CDR3 totals 15 residues. Germline loops: CDR1 MNHEY, CDR2 SMNVEV (reference sequence). This chain's CDR3 is CASSLYTGSNQPQHF. DNA for the CDR3: TGTGCCAGCAGTTTATATACCGGGTCAAATCAGCCCCAGCATTTT.

The V and J genes are TRBV19 and TRBJ1-6; the D gene is possibly TRBD1 (6 bases). Trimming stripped 5 bases from V and 10 bases from J, with 12 bases between. CDR1 and CDR2 (germline): LNHDA, SQIVND (reference sequence). The CDR3 sequence is 13 residues long. Written as DNA, the CDR3 is TGTGCCAGTAGTTCTACAGGGAACTCACCCCTCCACTTT. It encodes CASSSTGNSPLHF.

The chain couples TRBV5-8 to TRBJ1-2; D not resolved. V was cut by 0 bases and J by 2 bases, with 8 bases left in between. Germline V gives CDR1 SGHTS, CDR2 YDEGEE. The CDR3 totals 14 residues. CDR3 sequence reads: CASSLGSGNYGYTF. DNA for the CDR3: TGTGCCAGCAGCTTGGGTTCGGGCAACTATGGCTACACCTTC.

V and J are TRBV7-9 and TRBJ1-1; 8 bases are shared with TRBD1. The length of the CDR3 is 14 residues. The germline gives CDR1 SEHNR, CDR2 FQNEAQ (reference sequence). J was trimmed by 5 bases and V by 5 bases; bases with no gene match: 7. CDR3 coding DNA: TGTGCCAGCAGCCCTCGACAGGGGAGGACTGAAGCTTTCTTT. It is translated as CASSPRQGRTEAFF.

The gene calls are TRBV29-1 and TRBJ2-1; 13 bases are a match to TRBD2. The germline V gene encodes CDR1 SQVTM and CDR2 ANQGSEA. V lost 3 bases, J lost 6 bases, and 5 bases stayed unmatched. There are 15 residues in the CDR3. The CDR3 is CSVDPGTSGTNEQFF. CDR3 bases: TGCAGCGTTGACCCCGGGACTAGCGGGACCAATGAGCAGTTCTTC.

The J gene is TRBJ1-3, the V gene TRBV7-9; D not certain. CDR1 is SEHNR, CDR2 FQNEAQ, per germline (reference sequence). The CDR3 spans 13 residues. The germline V and J ends were trimmed by 1 base and 4 bases, with 5 bases remaining between them. CDR3 region: CASSLVAGNTIYF. In DNA, the CDR3 is TGTGCCAGCAGCTTAGTGGCGGGAAACACCATATATTTT. The whole variable domain, filled in from reference TRBV7-9 and TRBJ1-3, reads DTGVSQNPRHKITKRGQNVTFRCDPISEHNRLYWYRQTLGQGPEFLTYFQNEAQLEKSRLLSDRFSAERPKGSFSTLEIQRTEQGDSAMYLCASSLVAGNTIYFGEGSWLTVV.

The V gene is TRBV7-9, the J gene TRBJ2-1; 10 bases line up with TRBD1. Germline V gene data show CDR1 as SEHNR and CDR2 as FQNEAQ (reference sequence). With V trimmed by 1 base and J by 8 bases, 2 bases remained unmatched. The CDR3 has 14 residues. CDR3 residues: CASSLVDRGDEQFF. CDR3 in DNA: TGTGCCAGCAGCTTAGTGGACAGGGGGGATGAGCAGTTCTTC.

The rearrangement joins TRBV15 to TRBJ1-1, with D possibly matching TRBD1 (5 bases). The germline CDR1 and CDR2 sequences are LNHNV and YYDKDF (reference sequence). The V gene lost 0 bases and the J gene lost 0 bases, with 14 bases spanning the gap. The CDR3 covers 17 residues. CDR3 in amino acids: CATSRDRGPGVNTEAFF. The CDR3 DNA sequence: TGTGCCACCAGCAGAGATAGGGGCCCTGGGGTGAACACTGAAGCTTTCTTT.

This chain links TRBV6-5 with TRBJ1-5; no clear D. Germline V gene sequence: CDR1 MNHEY, CDR2 SVGAGI. The ends were cut back, 6 bases at V and 4 bases at J, with 4 bases in the middle. The length of the CDR3 is 11 residues. The CDR3 is CASSYNQPQHF. The CDR3 DNA sequence: TGTGCCAGCAGCTATAATCAGCCCCAGCATTTT.

The genes are TRBV5-1 and TRBJ2-2, with D maybe TRBD2 (5 bases). Germline CDR1 and CDR2: SGHRS and YFSETQ. The CDR3 extends over 15 amino acids. V lost 4 bases and J lost 2, with 12 bases in between. The CDR3 DNA reads as TGCGCCAGCAGCGACTACCTCATAAACACCGGGGAGCTGTTTTTT. This gives the protein CASSDYLINTGELFF.

V usage is TRBV7-2 and J usage is TRBJ1-1, with TRBD1 identical over 7 bases. Germline assignment: CDR1 SGHTA and CDR2 FQGNSA. The CDR3 consists of 14 residues. Trimming at V came to 2 bases and at J to 3 bases, leaving 3 bases not matched to a gene. CDR3 bases: TGTGCCAGCAGCTTAACAGGGGAGTACACTGAAGCTTTCTTT. Encoded protein: CASSLTGEYTEAFF. The entire variable domain, with the rest obtained from reference TRBV7-2 and TRBJ1-1, is as follows: GAGVSQSPSNKVTEKGKDVELRCDPISGHTALYWYRQSLGQGLEFLIYFQGNSAPDKSGLPSDRFSAERTGGSVSTLTIQRTQQEDSAVYLCASSLTGEYTEAFFGQGTRLTVV.

This sequence joins TRBV6-5 and TRBJ1-6; D might be TRBD1 (5 bases). Per germline, CDR1 MNHEY and CDR2 SVGAGI. V lost 4 bases to trimming and J lost 6 bases, with 13 bases between them. The CDR3 extends over 15 amino acids. CDR3 bases: TGTGCCAGCAGTTCGGACTCTGGGGGTAATTCACCCCTCCACTTT. Protein: CASSSDSGGNSPLHF.

This clone came up a few times. The chain recombines TRBV3-1 (or the pseudogene TRBV3-2) with TRBJ1-4, with a possible D match to TRBD1 (6 bases). The length of the CDR3 is 14 residues. V was shortened by 5 bases and J by 6 bases, with 13 bases between the two germline ends. CDR1 LGHDT and CDR2 YNNKEL come from the germline V gene (reference sequence). CDR3 nucleotide sequence: TGTGCCAGCAGCGCCTGGGGGCTGGATGAAAAACTGTTTTTT. It specifies CASSAWGLDEKLFF.